This entry lists 9 T cell receptor beta chains sequenced from one sample in a study of cytomegalovirus exposure and HLA in healthy donors (TCRdb year 2017). Libraries were prepared through the immunoSEQ multiplex PCR assay. A mixture of 60 forward primers for TCR Vbeta segments and 13 reverse primers for TCR Jbeta segments was used in the multiplex PCR. TCRdb retrieved this table from immuneACCESS and kept in-frame rearrangements only. Not all clones are present; in checked studies, unresolved V genes account for under half, and no reason is known for the remainder. Per the sample table, the count is about 74,000 clones. The ten largest clones represent around 7.5% of the sample. Sequencing used PBMCs. These receptors all stem from a female donor in good health and CMV-seropositive.

The chain uses TRBV2 and TRBJ2-5; 9 nucleotides agree with TRBD1. Looked up from germline, CDR1 is SNHLY and CDR2 is FYNNEI. Trimming at V came to 10 bases and at J to 2 bases, leaving 5 bases not matched to a gene. The CDR3 loop spans 13 amino acids. For the CDR3, the DNA is TGTGCCACCCGGGACAGGGCACAAGAGACCCAGTACTTC. Protein product: CATRDRAQETQYF.

The genes are TRBV9 and TRBJ1-5, with 7 bases matching TRBD1. In germline, CDR1 is SGDLS, CDR2 YYNGEE. This CDR3 has 15 residues. V dropped 1 base and J dropped 1; count of bases not matched to a gene: 2. CDR3 in amino acids: CASSVSGGSNQPQHF. In DNA form, the CDR3 reads TGTGCCAGCAGCGTATCAGGGGGGAGCAATCAGCCCCAGCATTTT.

The chain couples TRBV7-8 to TRBJ1-1, with D possibly matching TRBD1 (5 bases). Trimming stripped 0 bases from V and 7 bases from J, with 9 bases between. Germline V gives CDR1 SGHVS, CDR2 FQNEAQ. The CDR3 is 13 residues long. CDR3 bases: TGTGCCAGCAGCTTAGCCGGAGGGGATGAAGCTTTCTTT. Protein product: CASSLAGGDEAFF.

V gene TRBV9 combines with J gene TRBJ2-2; D perhaps matches TRBD1 (5 bases). Germline lookup yields CDR1 SGDLS and CDR2 YYNGEE. The ends were cut back, 0 bases at V and 3 bases at J, with 9 bases in the middle. The length of the CDR3 is 15 residues. CDR3 sequence reads: CASSVGQGDTGELFF. The CDR3 bases are TGTGCCAGCAGCGTAGGTCAGGGCGACACCGGGGAGCTGTTTTTT.

This chain links TRBV6-5 with TRBJ1-1, with D hard to call. V lost 2 bases and J lost 0, with 4 bases in between. Germline CDR1 reads MNHEY; CDR2 reads SVGAGI. The CDR3 sequence is 13 residues long. Here the CDR3 reads CASSYEMNTEAFF. In nucleotides, the CDR3 is TGTGCCAGCAGTTACGAGATGAACACTGAAGCTTTCTTT.

The rearrangement links TRBV6-5 to TRBJ2-1, with 9 nucleotides matching TRBD2. This CDR3 spans 15 amino acids. Germline V lookup: CDR1 MNHEY, CDR2 SVGAGI. V lost 6 bases and J lost 8; bases outside the gene matches: 11. The chain's CDR3 is CASRSGLAGWDEQFF. In DNA, the CDR3 is TGTGCCAGCAGGTCGGGACTAGCCGGGTGGGATGAGCAGTTCTTC.

V is TRBV6-5 and J is TRBJ1-1; perhaps TRBD1 as D (5 bases). The CDR3 is made up of 13 amino acids. V was pared by 10 bases and J by 2 bases, with 14 bases between. Per the germline V gene, CDR1 is MNHEY and CDR2 is SVGAGI. This CDR3 is CATKRRDNTEAFF. DNA of the CDR3: TGTGCCACCAAAAGGAGGGACAACACTGAAGCTTTCTTT.

The V call is TRBV30, the J call TRBJ1-2, with TRBD1 matching over 8 bases. Germline V gene sequence: CDR1 GTSNPN, CDR2 SVGIG (reference sequence). With 0 bases clipped from V and 4 bases from J, the junction kept 4 bases outside the gene matches. The length of the CDR3 is 14 residues. CDR3 amino acids: CAWSVTGTGYGYTF. DNA of the CDR3: TGTGCCTGGAGTGTCACAGGGACAGGCTATGGCTACACCTTC.

The CDR3 sequence is CASTVGQGGQPQHF. The DNA for the CDR3 is TGTGCCAGCACGGTTGGACAGGGCGGCCAGCCCCAGCATTTT. The J gene is TRBJ1-5, the V gene TRBV6-1; 8 nucleotides align to TRBD1. The germline gives CDR1 MNHNS, CDR2 SASEGT. The junction had 9 bases not matched to a gene; V was cut back by 7 bases and J by 7 bases. This CDR3 has 14 residues.